The 26 T cell receptor beta chains in this list originate from one sample, sequenced in a study of cytomegalovirus exposure and HLA in healthy donors. Amplification used 60 Vbeta primers and 13 Jbeta primers. Here immunoSEQ multiplex PCR was the method, and the copy in TCRdb shows in-frame clones only, minus some. The data contain 97,000 or so clones, approximately 78% of them singletons. Sequenced input: PBMCs. The receptors were gathered from a man aged 35 to 55 in good health and CMV-seronegative.

This rearrangement joins TRBV18 to TRBJ1-4, with a weak D call TRBD1 (5 bases). Germline CDR1 reads KGHSH; CDR2 reads LQKENI. The CDR3 totals 16 residues. V lost 1 base to trimming and J lost 7 bases, with 16 bases between them. CDR3 region: CASSPLKEGRGEKLFF. CDR3 nucleotide sequence: TGTGCCAGCTCACCACTAAAGGAGGGGCGAGGTGAAAAACTGTTTTTT.

The chain couples TRBV4-3 to TRBJ1-6; TRBD1 might be the D (6 bases). Germline CDR1 is LGHNA and CDR2 is YSLEER. This CDR3 spans 15 amino acids. V lost 0 bases and J lost 7, with 10 bases in between. The CDR3 DNA follows: TGCGCCAGCAGCCAAGATACAGGGCAAAATTCACCCCTCCACTTT. This translates into CASSQDTGQNSPLHF.

The rearrangement links TRBV7-8 to TRBJ2-5, with 9 bases identical to TRBD2. CDR3 length equals 15 residues. After removal of 2 bases from V and 1 base from J, the junction contained 2 bases not matched to a gene. The germline gives CDR1 SGHVS, CDR2 FQNEAQ. As DNA, the CDR3 is TGTGCCAGCAGCTTACCAGCGGGGGGCCAAGAGACCCAGTACTTC. Its translation is CASSLPAGGQETQYF. The entire variable domain, with the rest obtained from reference TRBV7-8 and TRBJ2-5, is as follows: GAGVSQSPRYKVAKRGQDVALRCDPISGHVSLFWYQQALGQGPEFLTYFQNEAQLDKSGLPSDRFFAERPEGSVSTLKIQRTQQEDSAVYLCASSLPAGGQETQYFGPGTRLLVL.

This chain joins TRBV7-6 and TRBJ2-5; tentative D call: TRBD2 (7 bases). This CDR3 contains 15 residues. Trimming cost V 1 base and J 5 bases, with 14 bases left between them. The germline CDR1 and CDR2 sequences are SGHVS and FNYEAQ. The DNA of the CDR3 is TGTGCCAGCAGCTTAGGGGGGGGGCTAGCTGAGACCCAGTACTTC. Protein sequence: CASSLGGGLAETQYF.

This chain uses TRBV30 with TRBJ2-7; D remains unclear. The CDR3 sequence is 11 residues long. Germline V gives CDR1 GTSNPN, CDR2 SVGIG (reference sequence). V lost 3 bases, J lost 5 bases, and 8 bases lay in between. CDR3 sequence reads: CAWSVIHEQYF. In DNA form, the CDR3 reads TGTGCCTGGAGCGTTATTCACGAGCAGTACTTC.

V gene TRBV20-1 combines with J gene TRBJ2-7, with 7 bases that match TRBD1. J lost 7 bases, V lost 3 bases, and 3 bases had no gene match. Germline V CDR1 and CDR2: DFQATT, SNEGSKA (reference sequence). The CDR3 consists of 11 residues. This CDR3 reads CSARGQWEQYF. The CDR3 bases are TGCAGTGCTAGGGGACAGTGGGAGCAGTACTTC.

This sequence joins TRBV5-1 and TRBJ1-4; 7 bases are shared with TRBD1. Unmatched junction bases numbered 10, after V lost 4 bases and J lost 7 bases. This CDR3 has 15 residues. Germline assignment: CDR1 SGHRS and CDR2 YFSETQ. CDR3 nucleotides: TGCGCCAGCAGCGAACAGGGGCGAGGGTCTGAAAAACTGTTTTTT. It encodes CASSEQGRGSEKLFF.

V gene TRBV15 combines with J gene TRBJ1-3, with D possibly TRBD1 on 6 matching bases. V lost 1 base, J lost 2 bases, and 9 bases lay in between. Germline values: CDR1 LNHNV, CDR2 YYDKDF (reference sequence). The CDR3 sequence is 15 residues long. The chain's CDR3 is CATSRGQATGNTIYF. As DNA, the CDR3 is TGTGCCACCAGCAGAGGACAGGCCACTGGAAACACCATATATTTT.

This clone appeared a few times. V and J are TRBV30 and TRBJ2-5; TRBD2 might be the D (5 bases). The V end was cut by 2 bases, the J end by 2 bases, with 9 bases between. This CDR3 is 13 amino acids long. Germline V gene data show CDR1 as GTSNPN and CDR2 as SVGIG (reference sequence). The CDR3 spells CAWSLRRQETQYF. The CDR3 coding sequence is TGTGCCTGGAGTTTACGGAGGCAAGAGACCCAGTACTTC. The full variable domain, in which reference TRBV30 and TRBJ2-5 provide the parts outside the CDR3, is SQTIHQWPATLVQPVGSPLSLECTVEGTSNPNLYWYRQAAGRGLQLLFYSVGIGQISSEVPQNLSASRPQDRQFILSSKKLLLSDSGFYLCAWSLRRQETQYFGPGTRLLVL.

The chain carries TRBV5-1 and TRBJ2-7; no clear D gene. V gave up 5 bases and J gave up 3 bases, with 6 bases separating them. CDR3 size: 11 residues. Germline V lookup: CDR1 SGHRS, CDR2 YFSETQ. The CDR3 sequence: CASREHYEQYF. In DNA form, the CDR3 reads TGCGCCAGCAGAGAACACTACGAGCAGTACTTC.

The chain recombines TRBV30 with TRBJ2-7; D gene uncertain. CDR1 is GTSNPN, CDR2 SVGIG, per germline (reference sequence). V was cut by 8 bases and J by 3 bases, with 14 bases left in between. The CDR3 has 12 amino acids. The CDR3 sequence: CAANSDNYEQYF. In nucleotides, the CDR3 is TGTGCCGCCAACAGTGACAACTACGAGCAGTACTTC.

V usage is TRBV25-1 and J usage is TRBJ1-5; D not resolved. This CDR3 has 13 amino acids. The V end lost 9 bases, the J end lost 2 bases, and 11 bases lay between the germline ends. Germline V gene lookup returns CDR1 MGHDK and CDR2 SYGVNS. Here the CDR3 reads CASGASGNQPQHF. Here the CDR3 DNA reads TGTGCCAGTGGAGCATCGGGCAATCAGCCCCAGCATTTT.

The V call is TRBV2, the J call TRBJ2-5; 10 positions match TRBD1. CDR3 length: 15 residues. V gave up 5 bases and J gave up 2 bases; unmatched junction bases: 5. Looked up from germline, CDR1 is SNHLY and CDR2 is FYNNEI. The CDR3 DNA is TGTGCCAGCAGTTCCGGGACAGGGGTTCAAGAGACCCAGTACTTC. Amino acid sequence: CASSSGTGVQETQYF.

The chain has TRBV7-2 and TRBJ1-3; D unresolved. The V gene's germline CDR1 is SGHTA and CDR2 FQGNSA. The CDR3 has 15 amino acids. Trimming left V 5 bases short and J 2 bases short, with 13 bases between. The CDR3 reads CASSRTELTGNTIYF. Written as DNA, the CDR3 is TGTGCCAGCAGCCGAACGGAACTAACTGGAAACACCATATATTTT.

As DNA, the CDR3 is TGCGCCAGCAGGGCCCTAGCGGGGCGGGAAGAGCAGTACTTC. The encoded protein is CASRALAGREEQYF. V usage is TRBV5-1 and J usage is TRBJ2-7; 9 bases match TRBD2. CDR3 length: 14 amino acids. From germline, CDR1 is SGHRS and CDR2 YFSETQ. After removal of 5 bases from V and 7 bases from J, the junction contained 10 bases not matched to a gene. Full variable domain (outside the CDR3, taken from reference TRBV5-1 and TRBJ2-7): KAGVTQTPRYLIKTRGQQVTLSCSPISGHRSVSWYQQTPGQGLQFLFEYFSETQRNKGNFPGRFSGRQFSNSRSEMNVSTLELGDSALYLCASRALAGREEQYFGPGTRLTVT.

This chain uses TRBV21-1 with TRBJ1-2; the table gives TRBD1 as D, unverified against the DNA. TRBV21-1 is flagged as a pseudogene. The CDR3 has 14 amino acids. CDR3 loop: CASSRPGTGYGYTF. The CDR3 nucleotides read TGTGCCAGCAGCCGACCCGGGACAGGTTATGGCTACACCTTC.

CDR3 nucleotides: TGTGCCAGCTCACCAACAGGGGGCAGAATCAATGAGCAGTTCTTC. Translation gives CASSPTGGRINEQFF. V and J are TRBV18 and TRBJ2-1; 9 bases agree with TRBD1. The junction had 5 bases not matched to a gene; V was cut back by 2 bases and J by 6 bases. The CDR3 extends over 15 amino acids. The V gene's germline CDR1 is KGHSH and CDR2 LQKENI.

The chain has TRBV18 and TRBJ2-2; D call uncertain. V was trimmed by 5 bases and J by 3 bases, leaving 4 bases between them. The germline V gene encodes CDR1 KGHSH and CDR2 LQKENI. The CDR3 covers 12 residues. The CDR3 DNA sequence: TGTGCCAGCTCATCTGACACCGGGGAGCTGTTTTTT. Residues: CASSSDTGELFF.

This chain links TRBV7-2 with TRBJ1-4; a weak D match, TRBD1 (5 bases). The germline V gene encodes CDR1 SGHTA and CDR2 FQGNSA. The CDR3 spans 15 residues. The V end was cut by 5 bases, the J end by 4 bases, with 14 bases between. Written as DNA, the CDR3 is TGTGCCAGCAGCCTATCCGGGGGTTATAATGAAAAACTGTTTTTT. Amino acid sequence: CASSLSGGYNEKLFF.

The J gene is TRBJ2-7, the V gene TRBV9; the D is unclear. The CDR3 loop spans 14 amino acids. From germline, CDR1 is SGDLS and CDR2 YYNGEE. The V gene lost 6 bases and the J gene lost 0 bases, with 13 bases spanning the gap. The CDR3 spells CASTLEANSYEQYF. The CDR3 DNA is TGTGCCAGCACCCTCGAAGCTAACTCCTACGAGCAGTACTTC.

This clone was recorded only once. This rearrangement joins TRBV28 to TRBJ1-2; no clear D gene. Looked up from germline, CDR1 is MDHEN and CDR2 is SYDVKM. The CDR3 runs 13 residues. V was trimmed by 6 bases and J by 1 base, leaving 9 bases between them. CDR3 in amino acids: CASRTGINYGYTF. The CDR3 nucleotides are TGTGCCAGCAGGACGGGGATTAACTATGGCTACACCTTC.

The chain links TRBV30 to TRBJ1-5; D is perhaps TRBD1 (5 bases). Germline CDR1 GTSNPN, CDR2 SVGIG (reference sequence). Trimming took 2 bases from V and 0 from J, leaving 20 bases between them. The CDR3 is 18 residues long. The CDR3 nucleotides read TGTGCCTGGAGTCCGACGGGACTGGTCGGTTCTAGCAATCAGCCCCAGCATTTT. Amino acid sequence: CAWSPTGLVGSSNQPQHF. Combining the CDR3 with reference TRBV30 and TRBJ1-5 gives the whole variable domain SQTIHQWPATLVQPVGSPLSLECTVEGTSNPNLYWYRQAAGRGLQLLFYSVGIGQISSEVPQNLSASRPQDRQFILSSKKLLLSDSGFYLCAWSPTGLVGSSNQPQHFGDGTRLSIL.

The chain joins TRBV5-1 to TRBJ2-1; TRBD1 agrees at 9 bases. This CDR3 has 15 amino acids. Germline V gene data show CDR1 as SGHRS and CDR2 as YFSETQ. The junction had 3 bases not matched to a gene; V was cut back by 4 bases and J by 1 base. Here the CDR3 reads CASSPGQGSYNEQFF. CDR3 coding DNA: TGCGCCAGCAGCCCGGGACAGGGATCCTACAATGAGCAGTTCTTC.

The V and J genes are TRBV28 and TRBJ1-6; D uncertain. With 6 bases removed from V and 4 bases from J, the gap between germline ends came to 10 bases. CDR3 length: 14 amino acids. From germline, CDR1 is MDHEN and CDR2 SYDVKM. CDR3: CASSPGLYNSPLHF. The CDR3 bases are TGTGCCAGCAGCCCGGGATTATATAATTCACCCCTCCACTTT. The full variable domain, in which reference TRBV28 and TRBJ1-6 provide the parts outside the CDR3, is DVKVTQSSRYLVKRTGEKVFLECVQDMDHENMFWYRQDPGLGLRLIYFSYDVKMKEKGDIPEGYSVSREKKERFSLILESASTNQTSMYLCASSPGLYNSPLHFGNGTRLTVT.

This clone has more than one count but fewer than ten. The CDR3 DNA reads TGCGCCAGCAGCCAGGCAGGGGGCGGTGAAAAACTGTTTTTT. This codes for CASSQAGGGEKLFF. The chain employs TRBV4-3 and TRBJ1-4; 8 bases align to TRBD1. The germline gives CDR1 LGHNA, CDR2 YSLEER. The CDR3 totals 14 residues. V lost 3 bases to trimming and J lost 7 bases; unmatched junction nucleotides: 4.

This clone was found a few times. The gene calls are TRBV6-1 and TRBJ1-2, with 9 nucleotides matching TRBD1. Germline assignment: CDR1 MNHNS and CDR2 SASEGT. J lost 2 bases, V lost 7 bases, and 2 bases had no gene match. CDR3 length: 13 amino acids. The DNA for the CDR3 is TGTGCCAGCAAGGGACAGGGAAACTATGGCTACACCTTC. Its protein is CASKGQGNYGYTF.